The present T cell receptor (beta chain) was sequenced within a study of cytomegalovirus exposure and HLA in healthy donors. Study as a whole: Unique TCRs numbering roughly 80 million, obtained from HLA-typed donors, made up an early data release. Study observations and caveats: In a later analysis, DRB1 alleles had the most associated TCRs; HLA-C alleles the fewest. Reports showed the classifier diagnosing cytomegalovirus status with high specificity and sensitivity.

Details on this clone: Its antigen is as yet unknown.

PCR was performed using 60 Vbeta and 13 Jbeta primers. This table comes from immunoSEQ multiplex PCR, and its TCRdb copy is limited to in-frame clones, with some not included. The sample has more than 60,000 clones; less than 80% are singletons. The TCR originated in a man aged 35 to 55 in good health and CMV-seropositive. Sequencing was done on a sample of PBMCs.

CDR3 coding DNA: TGTGCCACACATCGGGGGACTGAAGCTTTCTTT. Translating gives CATHRGTEAFF. This sequence joins TRBV6-5 and TRBJ1-1, with D possibly matching TRBD1 (5 bases). From germline, CDR1 is MNHEY and CDR2 SVGAGI. The CDR3 is made up of 11 amino acids. The V and J ends lost 10 bases and 5 bases respectively, with 11 bases between them.